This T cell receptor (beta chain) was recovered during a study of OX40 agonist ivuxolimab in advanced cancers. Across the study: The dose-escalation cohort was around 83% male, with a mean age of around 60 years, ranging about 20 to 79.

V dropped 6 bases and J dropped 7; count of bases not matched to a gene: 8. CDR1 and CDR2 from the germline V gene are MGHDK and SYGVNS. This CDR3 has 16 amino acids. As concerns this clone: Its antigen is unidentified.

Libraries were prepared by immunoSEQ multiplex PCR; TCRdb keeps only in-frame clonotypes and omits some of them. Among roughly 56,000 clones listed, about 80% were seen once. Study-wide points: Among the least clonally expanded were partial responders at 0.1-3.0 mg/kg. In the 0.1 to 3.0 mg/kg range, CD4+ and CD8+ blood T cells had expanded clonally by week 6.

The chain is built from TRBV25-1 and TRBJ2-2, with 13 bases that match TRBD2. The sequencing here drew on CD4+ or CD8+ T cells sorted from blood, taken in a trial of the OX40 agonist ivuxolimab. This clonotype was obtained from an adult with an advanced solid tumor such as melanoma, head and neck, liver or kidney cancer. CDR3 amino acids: CASRGGLAGSNGELFF. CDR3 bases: TGTGCCAGCAGGGGGGGACTAGCGGGAAGTAACGGGGAGCTGTTTTTT.